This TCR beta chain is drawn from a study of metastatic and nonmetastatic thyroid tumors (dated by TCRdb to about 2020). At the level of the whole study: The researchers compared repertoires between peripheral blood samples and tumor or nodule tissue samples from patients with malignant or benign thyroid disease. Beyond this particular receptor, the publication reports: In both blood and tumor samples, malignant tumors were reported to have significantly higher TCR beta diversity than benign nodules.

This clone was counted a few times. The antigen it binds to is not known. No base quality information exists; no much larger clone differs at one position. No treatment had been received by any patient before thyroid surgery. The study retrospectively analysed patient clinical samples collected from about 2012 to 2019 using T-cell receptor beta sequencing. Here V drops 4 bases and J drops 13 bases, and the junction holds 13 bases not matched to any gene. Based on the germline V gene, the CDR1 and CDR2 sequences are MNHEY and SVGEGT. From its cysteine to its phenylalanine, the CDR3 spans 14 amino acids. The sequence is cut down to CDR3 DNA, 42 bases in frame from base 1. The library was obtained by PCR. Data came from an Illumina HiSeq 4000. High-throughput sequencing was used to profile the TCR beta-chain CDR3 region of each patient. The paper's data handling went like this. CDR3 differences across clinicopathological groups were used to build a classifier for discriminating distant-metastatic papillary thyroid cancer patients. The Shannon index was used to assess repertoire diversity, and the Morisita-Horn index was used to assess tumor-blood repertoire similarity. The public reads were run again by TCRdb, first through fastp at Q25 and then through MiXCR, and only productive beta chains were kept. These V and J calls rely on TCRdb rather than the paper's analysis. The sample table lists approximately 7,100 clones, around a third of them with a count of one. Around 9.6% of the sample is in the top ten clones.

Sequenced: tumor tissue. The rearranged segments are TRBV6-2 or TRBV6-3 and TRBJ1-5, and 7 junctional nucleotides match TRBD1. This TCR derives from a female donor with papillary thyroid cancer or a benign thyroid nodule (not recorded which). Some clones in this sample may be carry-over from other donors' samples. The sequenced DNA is TGTGCCAGCAGTTCTCGACAGGGCAATCAGTCACAGCATTTT. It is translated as CASSSRQGNQSQHF.